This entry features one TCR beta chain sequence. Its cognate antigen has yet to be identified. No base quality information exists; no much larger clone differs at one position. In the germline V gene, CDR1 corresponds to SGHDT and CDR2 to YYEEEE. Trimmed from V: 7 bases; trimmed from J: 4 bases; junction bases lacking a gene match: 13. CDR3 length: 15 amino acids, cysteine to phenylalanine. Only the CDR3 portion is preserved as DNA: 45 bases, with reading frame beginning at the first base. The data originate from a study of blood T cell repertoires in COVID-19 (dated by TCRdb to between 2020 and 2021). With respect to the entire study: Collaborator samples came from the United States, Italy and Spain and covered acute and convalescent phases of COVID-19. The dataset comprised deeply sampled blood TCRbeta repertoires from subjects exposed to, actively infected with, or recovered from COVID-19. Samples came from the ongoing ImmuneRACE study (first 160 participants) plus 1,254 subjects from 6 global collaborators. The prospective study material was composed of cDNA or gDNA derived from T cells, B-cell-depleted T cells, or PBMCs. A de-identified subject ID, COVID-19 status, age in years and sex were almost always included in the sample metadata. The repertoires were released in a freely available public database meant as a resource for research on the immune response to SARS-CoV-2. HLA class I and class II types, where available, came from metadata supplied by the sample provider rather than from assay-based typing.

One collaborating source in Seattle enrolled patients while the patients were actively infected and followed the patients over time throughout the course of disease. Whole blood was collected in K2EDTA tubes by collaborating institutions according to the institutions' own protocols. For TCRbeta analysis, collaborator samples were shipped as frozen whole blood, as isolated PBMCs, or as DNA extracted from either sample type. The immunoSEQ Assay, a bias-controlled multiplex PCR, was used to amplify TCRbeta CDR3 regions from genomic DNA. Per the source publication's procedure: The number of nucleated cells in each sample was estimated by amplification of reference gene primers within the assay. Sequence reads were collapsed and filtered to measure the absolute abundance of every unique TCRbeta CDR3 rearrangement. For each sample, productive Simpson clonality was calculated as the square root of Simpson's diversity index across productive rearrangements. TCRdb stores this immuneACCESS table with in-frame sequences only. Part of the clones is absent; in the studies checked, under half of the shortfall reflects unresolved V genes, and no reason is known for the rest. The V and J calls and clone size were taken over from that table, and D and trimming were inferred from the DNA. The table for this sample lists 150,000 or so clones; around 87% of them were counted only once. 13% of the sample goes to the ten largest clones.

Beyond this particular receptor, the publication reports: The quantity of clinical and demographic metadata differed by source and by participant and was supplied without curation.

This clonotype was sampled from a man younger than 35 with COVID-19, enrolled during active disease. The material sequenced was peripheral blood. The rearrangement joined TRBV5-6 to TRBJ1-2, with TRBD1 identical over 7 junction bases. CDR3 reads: CASSQGRSAAYGYTF. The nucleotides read TGTGCCAGCTCACAGGGGAGGTCGGCCGCCTATGGCTACACCTTC. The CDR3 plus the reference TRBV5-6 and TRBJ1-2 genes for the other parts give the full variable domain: DAGVTQSPTHLIKTRGQQVTLRCSPKSGHDTVSWYQQALGQGPQFIFQYYEEEERQRGNFPDRFSGHQFPNYSSELNVNALLLGDSALYLCASSQGRSAAYGYTFGSGTRLTVV.